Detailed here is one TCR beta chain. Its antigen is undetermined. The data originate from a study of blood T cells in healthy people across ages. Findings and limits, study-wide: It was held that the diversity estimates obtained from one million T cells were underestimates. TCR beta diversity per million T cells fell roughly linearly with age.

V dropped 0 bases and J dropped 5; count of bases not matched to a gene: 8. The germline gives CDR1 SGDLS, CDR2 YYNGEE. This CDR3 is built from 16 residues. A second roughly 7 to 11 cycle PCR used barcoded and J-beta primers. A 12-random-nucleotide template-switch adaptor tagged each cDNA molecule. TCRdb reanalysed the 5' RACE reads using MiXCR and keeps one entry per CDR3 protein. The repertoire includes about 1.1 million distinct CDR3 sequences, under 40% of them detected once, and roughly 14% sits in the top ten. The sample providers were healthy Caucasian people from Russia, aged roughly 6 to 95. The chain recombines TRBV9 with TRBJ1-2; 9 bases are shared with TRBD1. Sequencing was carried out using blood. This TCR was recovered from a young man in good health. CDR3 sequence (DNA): TGTGCCAGCAGCGTAGGAAGACAGGGGGAAAGGTATGGCTACACCTTC. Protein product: CASSVGRQGERYGYTF. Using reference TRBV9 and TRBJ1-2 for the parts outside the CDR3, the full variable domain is DSGVTQTPKHLITATGQRVTLRCSPRSGDLSVYWYQQSLDQGLQFLIQYYNGEERAKGNILERFSAQQFPDLHSELNLSSLELGDSALYFCASSVGRQGERYGYTFGSGTRLTVV.